This T cell receptor beta chain was identified in a study of blood T cell repertoires in COVID-19. Looking at the study overall: Samples representing acute and convalescent COVID-19 were sourced from the United States, Italy and Spain.

Resolution of symptoms, clearance, or two negative PCRs was present in recovered Cohort 3 donors. This CDR3 is built from 11 residues. The germline V gene has CDR1 KGHDR and CDR2 SFDVKD. V gave up 9 bases and J gave up 7 bases; unmatched junction bases: 4. Original processing methods: Amplification of reference gene primers provided the estimated nucleated cell counts. The method was immunoSEQ multiplex PCR; TCRdb's version includes in-frame clones alone and lacks a portion of them. The V and J calls and clone size are taken from that table; D and trimming were inferred from the DNA. The sample has around 200,000 clones, 75% to 90% seen once.

V is TRBV24-1 and J is TRBJ2-5, with TRBD2 matching 7 bases. What was sequenced was PBMCs or T cells enriched from blood (not recorded which). This TCR derives from a man aged 30-40 years who had recovered from COVID-19. This CDR3 is CATPGRGTQYF. The DNA of the CDR3 is TGTGCCACCCCGGGGAGGGGGACCCAGTACTTC.